The entry that follows covers one T cell receptor beta chain sequence. This clone was detected only a few times. Its binding antigen is unknown. Base qualities are not provided; no much larger clone lies one nucleotide away. This sample was taken from a study of beta chain features in type 1 diabetes (dated by TCRdb to 2017 to 2018). As for the study more broadly: Mean age, gender distribution, total cell number and subset yield did not differ between patients and healthy donors. A total of approximately 100 million sorted cells were examined across all samples, and the number of cells per subset was strongly correlated with RNA yield. Whereas all 30 or so donors provided naive and central memory subsets, regulatory and stem cell-like memory subsets were isolated from just 8 patients and about 8 healthy donors. In the study, recently diagnosed type 1 diabetes patients and matched healthy donors were compared on the TCRB repertoires of their sorted circulating CD4+ T cell subsets.

The research as a whole found: Naive, central memory and regulatory TCRB repertoires appeared to be more alike among patients than among healthy donors. PCR may preferentially amplify shorter templates, but because patient and control samples were amplified and corrected together, any resulting skew would affect both groups equally. Only small numbers of individuals were included in the HLA sub-analyses, which left unresolved whether HLA type had any influence on TCRB rearrangement. A moderate but significant shortening of TCRB CDR3 length was observed in type 1 diabetes patients in all four CD4+ subsets. Patients with type 1 diabetes made fewer insertions and deleted more nucleotides at VDJ recombination sites, implying thymic rearrangement abnormalities. Because cDNA was sequenced instead of genomic DNA, activated cells with high expression could be over-represented, although the groups did not differ in activation or CD3 levels.

The entire amount of isolated RNA was reverse transcribed using the High Capacity cDNA Reverse Transcription Kit, so the sequenced TCRB transcripts were expressed ones. Naive, central memory and regulatory T cell samples underwent deep immunoSEQ sequencing, averaging about 3.57 million total reads per sample. Sorted cells were lysed in RLT buffer and RNA was extracted with DNase-treated RNeasy Micro or Mini kits, depending on cell number. To prevent cross-contamination, every cell subset was processed on its own, while patient and healthy donor samples were processed together. Using the immunoSEQ multiplex PCR, TCRB sequences were amplified from cDNA into 87-bp fragments spanning the CDR3 region. Sequencing of the amplicons was done on the Illumina HiSeq platform. The original methods were these. PCR bias was computationally corrected using synthetic template baselines, reads within Hamming distance 2 were collapsed, and singletons that could not be merged were discarded. Reads were aligned against IMGT to assign V, D and J genes, CDR3 length and insertions or deletions at six rearrangement sites. Within each subset, clonotype counts were normalized to the number of sorted cells before true diversity and Gini coefficients were calculated with the tcR R package. Repertoire sharing was quantified using the overlap coefficient calculated on TCRB nucleotide sequences. Out-of-frame TCRB sequences from naive cells were analyzed to stand in for the pre-selection repertoire. Imported from immuneACCESS, the table was reduced by TCRdb to in-frame sequences with V and J called. These copies leave out some clones; in studies compared against another copy, an unresolved V gene accounts for under half, and the cause of the remainder is not known. From that table come the V and J calls and clone size; the DNA was used to work out D and trimming. This sample lists a few hundred thousand clones; roughly 25% were detected once. Clones ranked in the top ten supply roughly 0.013% of the sample.

A single peripheral blood draw of about 120 mL on average was collected from each donor into heparinised tubes. A BD FACSAria II was used to sort naive, central memory, regulatory and stem cell-like memory CD4+ T cells with a panel that included CD45RO, CCR7, CD25, CD127, CD95 and CD27. Purity was above 95% for every sorted population. PBMCs were separated immediately by Lymphoprep density gradient centrifugation and were stained directly, without being cultured. Samples were stained and sorted in pairs, with one healthy donor and one patient per experiment, so that batch effects were minimized. V loses 3 bases, J loses 7 bases, and the germline ends lie 5 bases apart. CDR1 SGHKS and CDR2 YYEKEE were looked up in the germline V gene (reference sequence). Taken from cysteine to phenylalanine, the CDR3 has 11 residues. Of the read, only the CDR3 DNA is kept; its 33 bases are in frame from base 1.

The rearrangement combines TRBV5-5 with TRBJ2-1, with the D gene too uncertain to name. The clonotype comes from a young woman with type 1 diabetes. The sample was naive CD4+ T cells from blood. This sample's cell subset or site label indicates: true naive CD4+ T cells. CDR3 region: CASSSRNEQFF. The nucleotide sequence is TGTGCCAGCAGCTCGCGAAATGAGCAGTTCTTC.